Each of the 20 T cell receptor beta chains below was sequenced from the same sample in a study of cytomegalovirus exposure and HLA in healthy donors. Amplification used 60 Vbeta primers and 13 Jbeta primers. The method was immunoSEQ multiplex PCR; TCRdb's version includes in-frame clones alone and lacks a portion of them. The data contain around 260,000 clones, about 80% of them singletons. The sequencing input was PBMCs. These receptors were collected from a girl aged 2 to 10 in good health and CMV-seronegative.

This rearrangement joins TRBV2 to TRBJ2-7; 7 bases match TRBD1. Germline V gene data show CDR1 as SNHLY and CDR2 as FYNNEI. V lost 6 bases, J lost 6 bases, and 11 bases stayed unmatched. The CDR3 sequence is 14 residues long. The CDR3 sequence is CASRAGTAELEQYF. The CDR3 DNA reads as TGTGCCAGCAGAGCCGGGACAGCAGAACTCGAGCAGTACTTC.

The V call is TRBV4-1, the J call TRBJ2-5; the D is unclear. The V end lost 1 base, the J end lost 5 bases, and 11 bases lay between the germline ends. Germline CDR1 MGHRA, CDR2 YSYEKL. The CDR3 extends over 14 amino acids. CDR3 sequence: CASSQGVRRETQYF. The CDR3 nucleotides read TGCGCCAGCAGCCAAGGTGTGCGTCGGGAGACCCAGTACTTC.

To note about this clone: Other DNA sequences in this sample translate to the same CDR3. The chain recombines TRBV9 with TRBJ2-7; TRBD2 aligns across 10 bases. Germline-derived CDR1 and CDR2 are SGDLS and YYNGEE. This CDR3 comprises 14 residues. The V gene end was trimmed by 0 bases and the J gene end by 4 bases; junction bases not matched to a gene: 1. DNA of the CDR3: TGTGCCAGCAGCGTAGCTAGCGGGAGTTACGAGCAGTACTTC. Protein product: CASSVASGSYEQYF.

This chain connects TRBV11-2 to TRBJ2-7; D not certain. CDR3 length: 12 residues. The V gene lost 5 bases and the J gene lost 3 bases, with 8 bases spanning the gap. The germline V gene has CDR1 SGHAT and CDR2 FQNNGV. This CDR3 is CASSNYRYEQYF. The CDR3 DNA reads as TGTGCCAGCAGCAATTATCGCTACGAGCAGTACTTC.

J is TRBJ2-7 and V is TRBV27, with 8 bases matching TRBD1. The junction had 8 bases not matched to a gene; V was cut back by 7 bases and J by 6 bases. The CDR3 runs to 13 residues. Per germline, CDR1 MNHEY and CDR2 SMNVEV (reference sequence). This CDR3 is CASIPSGTGEQYF. Written as DNA, the CDR3 is TGTGCCAGCATCCCTTCTGGGACAGGCGAGCAGTACTTC.

The rearrangement joins TRBV5-1 to TRBJ1-2, with D unclear. Trimming pared 0 bases from V and 4 bases from J, leaving 13 bases between. The CDR3 runs 15 residues. Looked up from germline, CDR1 is SGHRS and CDR2 is YFSETQ. The CDR3 protein is CASSLGWASPYGYTF. Here the CDR3 DNA reads TGCGCCAGCAGCTTGGGTTGGGCCTCCCCCTATGGCTACACCTTC.

The rearrangement uses TRBV28 and TRBJ2-2; 7 bases agree with TRBD1. Looked up from germline, CDR1 is MDHEN and CDR2 is SYDVKM. The CDR3 loop spans 18 amino acids. V was pared by 4 bases and J by 4 bases, with 15 bases of the junction left unmatched. CDR3 DNA: TGTGCCAGCAGTTACCCCTCCACAGGGGTCATTGGCACCGGGGAGCTGTTTTTT. This encodes CASSYPSTGVIGTGELFF.

The genes are TRBV7-2 and TRBJ2-1; D possibly corresponds to TRBD2 (6 bases). Germline CDR1 SGHTA, CDR2 FQGNSA. The CDR3 totals 16 residues. The V end was cut by 5 bases, the J end by 6 bases, with 20 bases between. For the CDR3, the DNA is TGTGCCAGCAGCCGCGGACTATTCCTTGGTCCCAATGAGCAGTTCTTC. It translates to CASSRGLFLGPNEQFF.

Worth noting for this clone: Other DNA sequences in the sample encode the same CDR3. The chain couples TRBV15 to TRBJ2-7, with 8 bases identical to TRBD2. The CDR3 length is 12 residues. Germline V gene sequence: CDR1 LNHNV, CDR2 YYDKDF (reference sequence). Trimming removed 9 bases from V and 3 bases from J; junction bases left unmatched: 4. The CDR3 DNA is TGTGCCACTTCTACTAGCGGCTACGAGCAGTACTTC. This sequence encodes CATSTSGYEQYF.

The rearrangement links TRBV4-1 to TRBJ2-7, with a tentative D call TRBD1 (6 bases). V was shortened by 3 bases and J by 0 bases, with 9 bases between the two germline ends. This CDR3 contains 14 residues. The germline V gene has CDR1 MGHRA and CDR2 YSYEKL. The CDR3 protein is CASSHMTGSYEQYF. In DNA, the CDR3 is TGCGCCAGCAGCCATATGACAGGCTCCTACGAGCAGTACTTC.

The V and J genes are TRBV27 and TRBJ1-5, with TRBD1 identical over 7 bases. CDR1 and CDR2 from the germline V gene are MNHEY and SMNVEV (reference sequence). The CDR3 is made up of 14 amino acids. V lost 3 bases and J lost 7; bases outside the gene matches: 6. In DNA, the CDR3 is TGTGCCAGCAGTTTGGGGCAGGGGGGACAGCCCCAGCATTTT. Translated: CASSLGQGGQPQHF.

A word on this clone: The junction shows a germline mismatch at one end, possibly a read error. This rearrangement joins TRBV7-9 to TRBJ2-2; TRBD1 aligns across 7 bases. Germline V CDR1 and CDR2: SEHNR, FQNEAQ (reference sequence). The CDR3 loop spans 15 amino acids. This CDR3 is CSSSSTGQHTGELFF. CDR3 nucleotide sequence: TGTTCCAGCAGCTCCACGGGACAGCACACCGGGGAGCTGTTTTTT.

This clone was seen a single time. The chain uses TRBV6-1 and TRBJ2-1, with TRBD2 identical over 11 bases. Per germline, CDR1 MNHNS and CDR2 SASEGT. J lost 5 bases, V lost 6 bases, and 6 bases had no gene match. CDR3 length: 15 amino acids. The CDR3 here is CASRKGLAVDNEQFF. In nucleotides, the CDR3 is TGTGCCAGCAGGAAGGGACTAGCGGTAGACAATGAGCAGTTCTTC.

V usage is TRBV9 and J usage is TRBJ1-1; TRBD1 might be the D (6 bases). The CDR3 covers 17 residues. Germline assignment: CDR1 SGDLS and CDR2 YYNGEE. Trimming took 0 bases from V and 3 from J, leaving 18 bases between them. The CDR3 region has the DNA TGTGCCAGCAGCGTAGGGAACTTGGGGGGGCGATACACTGAAGCTTTCTTT. This codes for CASSVGNLGGRYTEAFF.

This clone was seen a few times. The V gene is TRBV27, the J gene TRBJ2-7; D ambiguous. V was cut by 5 bases and J by 6 bases, with 17 bases left in between. Germline V lookup: CDR1 MNHEY, CDR2 SMNVEV (reference sequence). The CDR3 is 14 residues long. CDR3 in amino acids: CASSPHSQSGEQYF. The CDR3 DNA is TGTGCCAGCAGTCCGCACTCACAGTCTGGCGAGCAGTACTTC.

The rearrangement links TRBV5-4 to TRBJ2-1; 11 positions match TRBD2. This CDR3 is built from 15 residues. V was pared by 0 bases and J by 9 bases, with 5 bases of the junction left unmatched. Germline V gene sequence: CDR1 SGHNT, CDR2 YYREEE (reference sequence). CDR3 DNA: TGTGCCAGCAGCTTGGTTAGCGGGGGGGCCACTGAGCAGTTCTTC. It codes for CASSLVSGGATEQFF.

The chain uses TRBV7-9 and TRBJ1-1; possibly TRBD1 for D (5 bases). Germline CDR1 is SEHNR and CDR2 is FQNEAQ (reference sequence). The ends were cut back, 4 bases at V and 0 bases at J, with 9 bases in the middle. The CDR3 sequence is 14 residues long. CDR3 amino acids: CASSSRDLNTEAFF. CDR3 in DNA: TGTGCCAGCAGCTCCCGGGACTTGAACACTGAAGCTTTCTTT.

The rearrangement joins TRBV11-2 to TRBJ1-4, with D perhaps TRBD1 (5 bases). V was pared by 4 bases and J by 7 bases, with 25 bases between. The CDR3 is 18 amino acids. Per germline, CDR1 SGHAT and CDR2 FQNNGV. CDR3 bases: TGTGCCAGCAGCTCACGCCACCATCTCGAGGCGGGGGGTGAAAAACTGTTTTTT. This encodes CASSSRHHLEAGGEKLFF.

The chain uses TRBV29-1 and TRBJ1-1; D remains ambiguous. The CDR3 covers 14 residues. V was cut by 2 bases and J by 4 bases, with 14 bases left in between. CDR1 SQVTM and CDR2 ANQGSEA come from the germline V gene. CDR3 bases: TGCAGCGTTGAACGAGGGATGGGCCTCACTGAAGCTTTCTTT. Residues: CSVERGMGLTEAFF.

The chain has TRBV28 and TRBJ2-5, with D unresolved. Germline V CDR1 and CDR2: MDHEN, SYDVKM. The CDR3 runs 13 residues. V was trimmed by 3 bases and J by 2 bases, leaving 7 bases between them. The CDR3 is CASSFWAQETQYF. CDR3 DNA: TGTGCCAGCAGTTTTTGGGCTCAAGAGACCCAGTACTTC.